This TCR beta chain is from a study of radiotherapy plus CTLA-4 blockade in lung cancer. The table came from immunoSEQ multiplex PCR; TCRdb's copy has only in-frame clones and leaves some out. The data show approximately 57,000 clones, roughly 79% seen once. The V and J ends lost 4 bases and 4 bases, in that order; junction bases with no gene match: 10. CDR1 is LNHDA and CDR2 is SQIVND in the germline V gene (reference sequence). The CDR3 runs 17 residues. This clone occurred once. The sample in question was peripheral blood, obtained from a patient treated with radiotherapy plus ipilimumab. The sequence came from a human donor with non-small cell lung cancer whose response to radiotherapy plus ipilimumab could not be evaluated. V and J are TRBV19 and TRBJ2-1, with TRBD2 identical over 10 bases. The CDR3, as DNA: TGTGCCAGTAGTACCCCACTACTAGCGGGATATTACAATGAGCAGTTCTTC. Amino acid sequence: CASSTPLLAGYYNEQFF.